A single sample is the source of the 32 T cell receptor beta chains below, sequenced in a study of T-cell reconstitution after alpha-beta-depleted transplantation in children. Preparation of the TCRbeta library used unique molecular identifiers. TCRdb reprocessed the PCR reads with MiXCR, giving one entry per CDR3 protein. This table holds around 450,000 distinct CDR3 sequences, roughly 17% found once. The sample consisted of PBMCs, mostly from graft donor cells, taken 360 days after TCRalphabeta/CD19-depleted stem cell transplant. The receptors here all came from a boy younger than two who had a stem cell transplant for Wiskott-Aldrich syndrome, so the T cells may come from the graft donor.

This clonotype was detected only a few times. The chain couples TRBV7-2 to TRBJ1-5; the D is unclear. The ends were cut back, 2 bases at V and 0 bases at J, with 8 bases in the middle. The CDR3 length is 15 residues. Germline lookup yields CDR1 SGHTA and CDR2 FQGNSA. CDR3 nucleotide sequence: TGTGCCAGCAGCTTAAGAACAGATAGCAATCAGCCCCAGCATTTT. It codes for CASSLRTDSNQPQHF.

CDR3: CASSLSWKRELLTDTQYF. Here the CDR3 DNA reads TGTGCCAGCAGCTTATCATGGAAGCGGGAGCTACTCACAGATACGCAGTATTTT. The chain is built from TRBV7-6 and TRBJ2-3; 8 bases fit TRBD2. The CDR3 is 18 residues long. CDR1 is SGHVS, CDR2 FNYEAQ, per germline. The V and J ends lost 2 bases and 2 bases, in that order; junction bases with no gene match: 12.

The V and J genes are TRBV5-1 and TRBJ1-2; TRBD1 matches 8 bases. This CDR3 is built from 15 residues. CDR1 is SGHRS, CDR2 YFSETQ, per germline. After removal of 4 bases from V and 6 bases from J, the junction contained 11 bases not matched to a gene. This CDR3 is CASSRYPQGAHGYTF. The CDR3 coding sequence is TGCGCCAGCAGCCGTTACCCTCAGGGGGCACATGGCTACACCTTC.

This rearrangement joins TRBV24-1 to TRBJ2-3, with 7 bases aligning to TRBD1. There are 16 residues in the CDR3. The J segment lost 2 bases and the V segment lost 3 bases, leaving 7 bases of the junction unmatched. In germline, CDR1 is KGHDR, CDR2 SFDVKD. The CDR3 DNA reads TGTGCCACCAGTGATCCCAGACAGGGATTCACAGATACGCAGTATTTT. Protein product: CATSDPRQGFTDTQYF.

This clonotype occurred a few times. The gene calls are TRBV20-1 and TRBJ1-4; 8 bases line up with TRBD1. The CDR3 contains 14 residues. Germline V gene sequence: CDR1 DFQATT, CDR2 SNEGSKA (reference sequence). The V gene end was trimmed by 5 bases and the J gene end by 5 bases; junction bases not matched to a gene: 7. In nucleotides, the CDR3 is TGCAGTGCTGGATGGACAGGGCAGAATGAAAAACTGTTTTTT. Translating gives CSAGWTGQNEKLFF.

This clonotype has just a few counts. This CDR3 is CASSLGTGFGETQYF. CDR3 sequence (DNA): TGTGCCAGCAGCTTAGGGACAGGGTTCGGGGAGACCCAGTACTTC. This chain uses TRBV7-2 with TRBJ2-5, with 8 bases identical to TRBD1. The CDR3 sequence is 15 residues long. Per germline, CDR1 SGHTA and CDR2 FQGNSA. J lost 5 bases, V lost 1 base, and 6 bases had no gene match. Supplemented by reference TRBV7-2 and TRBJ2-5, the full variable domain reads GAGVSQSPSNKVTEKGKDVELRCDPISGHTALYWYRQSLGQGLEFLIYFQGNSAPDKSGLPSDRFSAERTGGSVSTLTIQRTQQEDSAVYLCASSLGTGFGETQYFGPGTRLLVL.

This clonotype was seen a few times. The rearrangement links TRBV15 to TRBJ1-4, with 8 bases matching TRBD1. Germline V gene data show CDR1 as LNHNV and CDR2 as YYDKDF (reference sequence). Unmatched junction bases numbered 2, after V lost 0 bases and J lost 11 bases. The CDR3 has 13 residues. The chain's CDR3 is CATSRDRGRKLFF. In nucleotides, the CDR3 is TGTGCCACCAGCAGAGACAGGGGGCGGAAACTGTTTTTT. Together with reference TRBV15 and TRBJ1-4, the CDR3 gives the full variable domain: DAMVIQNPRYQVTQFGKPVTLSCSQTLNHNVMYWYQQKSSQAPKLLFHYYDKDFNNEADTPDNFQSRRPNTSFCFLDIRSPGLGDTAMYLCATSRDRGRKLFFGSGTQLSVL.

This chain links TRBV9 with TRBJ2-7; no clear D gene. V was trimmed by 6 bases and J by 6 bases, leaving 16 bases between them. Germline-derived CDR1 and CDR2 are SGDLS and YYNGEE. This CDR3 region has 13 residues. CDR3 bases: TGTGCCAGCATCTGGTCAGAGCCCTCCGAGCAGTACTTC. It is translated as CASIWSEPSEQYF.

DNA of the CDR3: TGTGCCAGCAGCCCCTCCCGACTAGCGGGGGAAGAGACCCAGTACTTC. It encodes CASSPSRLAGEETQYF. The chain carries TRBV7-9 and TRBJ2-5; 12 bases map to TRBD2. There are 16 residues in the CDR3. Germline V gives CDR1 SEHNR, CDR2 FQNEAQ (reference sequence). V was clipped by 5 bases and J by 3 bases; unmatched bases: 7. Together with reference TRBV7-9 and TRBJ2-5, the CDR3 gives the full variable domain: DTGVSQNPRHKITKRGQNVTFRCDPISEHNRLYWYRQTLGQGPEFLTYFQNEAQLEKSRLLSDRFSAERPKGSFSTLEIQRTEQGDSAMYLCASSPSRLAGEETQYFGPGTRLLVL.

The V and J genes are TRBV7-6 and TRBJ2-5; TRBD2 might be the D (5 bases). Germline lookup yields CDR1 SGHVS and CDR2 FNYEAQ. Trimming removed 2 bases from V and 0 bases from J, with 7 bases in between. This CDR3 spans 14 amino acids. The CDR3 here is CASSLRRHQETQYF. Written as DNA, the CDR3 is TGTGCCAGCAGCTTAAGGAGGCACCAAGAGACCCAGTACTTC.

The chain links TRBV7-9 to TRBJ2-3; possibly TRBD2 for D (5 bases). Deletions cut 2 bases from V and 10 bases from J, with 13 bases between. CDR3 length equals 13 residues. CDR1 is SEHNR and CDR2 is FQNEAQ in the germline V gene (reference sequence). The CDR3 is CASSLSALVAQYF. CDR3 bases: TGTGCCAGCAGCTTAAGTGCACTAGTTGCGCAGTATTTT.

The CDR3 sequence: CASSLWASGTYEQYF. The CDR3 DNA follows: TGTGCCAGCAGTTTATGGGCTAGCGGTACCTACGAGCAGTACTTC. The V call is TRBV27, the J call TRBJ2-7; TRBD2 matches at 7 bases. The CDR3 is 15 amino acids. Germline loops: CDR1 MNHEY, CDR2 SMNVEV (reference sequence). With V trimmed by 1 base and J by 2 bases, 5 bases remained unmatched.

This clonotype was detected a few times. The chain combines TRBV14 with TRBJ2-7, with D possibly matching TRBD2 (7 bases). Germline CDR1 and CDR2: SGHDN and FVKESK. CDR3 length: 15 residues. Trimming pared 4 bases from V and 0 bases from J, leaving 13 bases between. CDR3 nucleotide sequence: TGTGCCAGCAGCCCTTCGCGGGGGCCCTCCTACGAGCAGTACTTC. It translates to CASSPSRGPSYEQYF.

This chain links TRBV20-1 with TRBJ2-1; 7 bases agree with TRBD1. Germline V CDR1 and CDR2: DFQATT, SNEGSKA (reference sequence). V lost 5 bases, J lost 4 bases, and 11 bases stayed unmatched. The CDR3 is 15 amino acids. The CDR3 is CSASSKGGAYNEQFF. CDR3 nucleotides: TGCAGTGCTTCCTCGAAAGGGGGCGCTTACAATGAGCAGTTCTTC.

The rearrangement joins TRBV27 to TRBJ1-1; D not certain. V was trimmed by 1 base and J by 5 bases, leaving 11 bases between them. CDR3 length: 14 residues. Germline CDR1 reads MNHEY; CDR2 reads SMNVEV (reference sequence). The CDR3 sequence is CASSLFRGGTEAFF. The CDR3 DNA sequence: TGTGCCAGCAGTTTATTTCGGGGTGGGACTGAAGCTTTCTTT.

This clonotype was seen ten or more times. At one boundary the junction diverges from the germline segment, which might be a read error. The V and J genes are TRBV3-1 and TRBJ2-7; D perhaps matches TRBD1 (6 bases). Germline loops: CDR1 LGHDT, CDR2 YNNKEL (reference sequence). CDR3 length equals 15 residues. CDR3 residues: CASSSSGTISHEQYF. The CDR3 DNA reads as TGTGCCAGCAGCTCCTCCGGGACAATCTCCCACGAGCAGTACTTC.

The V call is TRBV20-1, the J call TRBJ2-5; tentatively, D is TRBD2 (6 bases). Germline V gene lookup returns CDR1 DFQATT and CDR2 SNEGSKA (reference sequence). The CDR3 covers 15 residues. Trimming removed 5 bases at V and 5 bases at J, with 21 bases between. The CDR3 is CSAHPVAGSRETQYF. The CDR3 coding sequence is TGCAGTGCTCACCCTGTGGCGGGGTCCCGGGAGACCCAGTACTTC.

In this sample, this clonotype turned up many times. The rearrangement uses TRBV24-1 and TRBJ2-1; TRBD2 matches 10 bases. The germline CDR1 and CDR2 sequences are KGHDR and SFDVKD. This CDR3 comprises 18 residues. V shed 1 base, J shed 6 bases, and the junction held 11 bases outside the gene matches. CDR3 sequence: CATSDFGGEAGGPNEQFF. Here the CDR3 DNA reads TGTGCCACCAGTGATTTTGGGGGGGAAGCGGGAGGGCCCAATGAGCAGTTCTTC.

This chain connects TRBV20-1 to TRBJ1-2; D remains unclear. The V end lost 4 bases, the J end lost 8 bases, and 2 bases lay between the germline ends. The CDR3 loop spans 8 amino acids. The V gene's germline CDR1 is DFQATT and CDR2 SNEGSKA (reference sequence). Here the CDR3 reads CSANGYTF. The CDR3 DNA reads TGCAGTGCTAACGGCTACACCTTC.

The chain has TRBV30 and TRBJ2-3; D is ambiguous. The V gene lost 0 bases and the J gene lost 1 base, with 11 bases spanning the gap. The CDR3 extends over 15 amino acids. Germline assignment: CDR1 GTSNPN and CDR2 SVGIG (reference sequence). The DNA of the CDR3 is TGTGCCTGGAGTGTACTGGGTTACGGCACAGATACGCAGTATTTT. This sequence encodes CAWSVLGYGTDTQYF. The full variable domain, completed using reference TRBV30 and TRBJ2-3, is SQTIHQWPATLVQPVGSPLSLECTVEGTSNPNLYWYRQAAGRGLQLLFYSVGIGQISSEVPQNLSASRPQDRQFILSSKKLLLSDSGFYLCAWSVLGYGTDTQYFGPGTRLTVL.

In its sample, this clonotype was seen many times. The V and J genes are TRBV3-1 and TRBJ2-7, with 11 bases aligning to TRBD2. This CDR3 is 15 amino acids long. Germline CDR1 reads LGHDT; CDR2 reads YNNKEL (reference sequence). The junction had 1 base not matched to a gene; V was cut back by 0 bases and J by 3 bases. CDR3 sequence reads: CASSQETSGNYEQYF. For the CDR3, the DNA is TGTGCCAGCAGCCAAGAGACTAGCGGGAACTACGAGCAGTACTTC.

This clonotype was recorded a few times. The chain combines TRBV4-1 with TRBJ2-2, with D perhaps TRBD1 (5 bases). The CDR3 covers 16 residues. Trimming stripped 4 bases from V and 5 bases from J, with 17 bases between. Germline V gives CDR1 MGHRA, CDR2 YSYEKL. This CDR3 reads CASSPRGAGRTGELFF. CDR3 nucleotide sequence: TGCGCCAGCAGCCCTAGGGGTGCAGGGCGAACCGGGGAGCTGTTTTTT.

This chain links TRBV7-9 with TRBJ2-3, with D tentatively TRBD2 (5 bases). Trimming took off 9 bases at V and 0 bases at J, with 13 bases between the two ends. The V gene's germline CDR1 is SEHNR and CDR2 FQNEAQ (reference sequence). The CDR3 is made up of 14 amino acids. CDR3 coding DNA: TGTGCCAGTACTAGGCCTTCTAGCACAGATACGCAGTATTTT. It translates to CASTRPSSTDTQYF.

In its sample, this clonotype was seen a few times. The chain uses TRBV2 and TRBJ2-1, with D perhaps TRBD2 (5 bases). The CDR3 has 15 amino acids. V was pared by 1 base and J by 0 bases, with 7 bases between. Germline values: CDR1 SNHLY, CDR2 FYNNEI. The CDR3 region is CASSEVGSSYNEQFF. The CDR3, as DNA: TGTGCCAGCAGTGAAGTTGGGAGCTCCTACAATGAGCAGTTCTTC.

This clonotype was seen a few times. This chain uses TRBV25-1 with TRBJ2-5, with a weak D call TRBD1 (5 bases). Trimming pared 4 bases from V and 5 bases from J, leaving 17 bases between. This CDR3 contains 15 residues. Germline-derived CDR1 and CDR2 are MGHDK and SYGVNS. In nucleotides, the CDR3 is TGTGCCAGCAGTGGAAGCAGGGTAGGATGGGAGACCCAGTACTTC. It codes for CASSGSRVGWETQYF.

This chain joins TRBV27 and TRBJ2-3; the match to TRBD2 covers 9 bases. Germline values: CDR1 MNHEY, CDR2 SMNVEV (reference sequence). V lost 11 bases and J lost 6; bases outside the gene matches: 21. This CDR3 is built from 17 residues. The CDR3 here is CAFSLAGTSRRRDTQYF. DNA for the CDR3: TGTGCCTTCAGTTTAGCCGGGACTAGCCGTCGGCGGGATACGCAGTATTTT.

This clonotype was observed a few times. The J gene is TRBJ2-3, the V gene TRBV4-1; 9 bases map to TRBD1. With 4 bases clipped from V and 0 bases from J, the junction kept 23 bases outside the gene matches. Germline V CDR1 and CDR2: MGHRA, YSYEKL. CDR3 length: 22 residues. Written as DNA, the CDR3 is TGCGCCAGCAGCCCCTTTAAGGGGGCCGGGACAGGGAGCTCTGCTAGCACAGATACGCAGTATTTT. Translation gives CASSPFKGAGTGSSASTDTQYF.

In its sample, this clonotype was seen once. The DNA for the CDR3 is TGTGCCAGCACCGGGACCCGGGACAGGGGGAGAGAGACCCAGTACTTC. Translation gives CASTGTRDRGRETQYF. The chain recombines TRBV19 with TRBJ2-5; TRBD1 matches 11 bases. CDR3 length: 16 amino acids. Germline V lookup: CDR1 LNHDA, CDR2 SQIVND (reference sequence). Unmatched junction bases numbered 13, after V lost 9 bases and J lost 4 bases.

The chain is built from TRBV5-1 and TRBJ2-6; D remains unclear. Trimming removed 4 bases at V and 0 bases at J, with 17 bases between. Germline V gene sequence: CDR1 SGHRS, CDR2 YFSETQ. The CDR3 sequence is 18 residues long. DNA for the CDR3: TGCGCCAGCAGCCGTTCAAAACAGCTAAGCTCTGGGGCCAACGTCCTGACTTTC. Its protein product is CASSRSKQLSSGANVLTF.

In this sample, this clonotype turned up a few times. Mismatch with germline at one junction end may stem from a read error. The gene calls are TRBV27 and TRBJ2-1; 10 bases line up with TRBD1. CDR1 is MNHEY, CDR2 SMNVEV, per germline (reference sequence). This CDR3 is built from 17 residues. CDR3 DNA: TGTGCCAGCAGGGGACAGGGGACAACCAGCTCCTACAATGAGCAGCTCTTC. This sequence encodes CASRGQGTTSSYNEQLF.

J is TRBJ2-5 and V is TRBV5-5, with TRBD2 as a possible D gene (6 bases). V lost 4 bases to trimming and J lost 7 bases, with 11 bases between them. The V gene's germline CDR1 is SGHKS and CDR2 YYEKEE (reference sequence). The CDR3 totals 12 residues. In nucleotides, the CDR3 is TGTGCCAGCAGCAACGAGGAGGGGACCCAGTACTTC. This sequence encodes CASSNEEGTQYF.

This clonotype was seen repeatedly, ten times or more. In DNA form, the CDR3 reads TGCGCCAGCGCCCCCGATAACTACGAGCAGTACTTC. This codes for CASAPDNYEQYF. V and J are TRBV5-1 and TRBJ2-7; no clear D gene. V was clipped by 7 bases and J by 3 bases, with 11 bases between them. The germline CDR1 and CDR2 sequences are SGHRS and YFSETQ. The CDR3 spans 12 residues.